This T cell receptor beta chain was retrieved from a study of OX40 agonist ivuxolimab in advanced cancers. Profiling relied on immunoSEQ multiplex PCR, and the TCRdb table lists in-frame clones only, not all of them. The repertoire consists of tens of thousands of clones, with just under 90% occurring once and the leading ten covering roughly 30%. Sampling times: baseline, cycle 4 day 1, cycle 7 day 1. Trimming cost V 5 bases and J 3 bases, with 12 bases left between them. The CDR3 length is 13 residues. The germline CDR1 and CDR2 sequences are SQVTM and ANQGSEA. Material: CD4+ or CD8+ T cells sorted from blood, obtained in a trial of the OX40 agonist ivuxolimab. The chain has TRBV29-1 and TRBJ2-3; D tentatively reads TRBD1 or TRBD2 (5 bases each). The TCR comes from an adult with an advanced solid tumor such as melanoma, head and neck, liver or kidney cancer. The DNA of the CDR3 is TGCAGCGTTCCCAGGGAGAGAACAGATACGCAGTATTTT. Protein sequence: CSVPRERTDTQYF.